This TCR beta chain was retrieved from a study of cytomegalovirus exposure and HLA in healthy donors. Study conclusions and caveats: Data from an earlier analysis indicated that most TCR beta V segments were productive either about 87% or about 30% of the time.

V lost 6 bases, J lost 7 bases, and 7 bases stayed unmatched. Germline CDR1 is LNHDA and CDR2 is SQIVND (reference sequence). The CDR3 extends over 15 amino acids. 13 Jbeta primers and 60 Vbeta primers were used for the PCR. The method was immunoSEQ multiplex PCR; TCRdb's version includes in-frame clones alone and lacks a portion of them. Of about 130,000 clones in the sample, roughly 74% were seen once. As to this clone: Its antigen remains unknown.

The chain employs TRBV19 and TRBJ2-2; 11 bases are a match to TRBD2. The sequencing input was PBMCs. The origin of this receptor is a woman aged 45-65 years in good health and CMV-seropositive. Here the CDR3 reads CASRSGLAAGGELFF. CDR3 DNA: TGTGCCAGTAGATCGGGACTAGCGGCGGGCGGGGAGCTGTTTTTT.